One sample yielded the 26 T cell receptor beta chains listed below, sequenced in a study of beta chain features in type 1 diabetes. The investigators reverse transcribed all of the isolated RNA, so they sequenced expressed TCRB transcripts. Libraries were prepared by immunoSEQ multiplex PCR; TCRdb keeps only in-frame clonotypes and omits some of them. Of hundreds of thousands of clones detected, around 30% appear once; the ten largest clones hold around 0.065%. Sequencing was done on a sample of naive CD4+ T cells from blood. Receptor source: a man aged 18 to 30 in good health.

The CDR3 DNA reads as TGCAGTGCTAGAAGAGGGGTCGAGCAGTACTTC. Its protein is CSARRGVEQYF. This sequence joins TRBV20-1 and TRBJ2-7; perhaps D is TRBD1 or TRBD2 (5 bases each). Trimming shortened V by 2 bases and J by 6 bases, and 8 bases separated the two germline ends. Per the germline V gene, CDR1 is DFQATT and CDR2 is SNEGSKA (reference sequence). The CDR3 loop spans 11 amino acids.

This clone was seen a few times. This chain links TRBV30 with TRBJ2-1, with D tentatively TRBD2 (5 bases). Per germline, CDR1 GTSNPN and CDR2 SVGIG (reference sequence). With 0 bases removed from V and 1 base from J, the gap between germline ends came to 10 bases. The CDR3 sequence is 15 residues long. In DNA, the CDR3 is TGTGCCTGGAGTGTAGGTAGCGCTTCCTACAATGAGCAGTTCTTC. It yields the protein CAWSVGSASYNEQFF.

The rearrangement uses TRBV30 and TRBJ1-1, with 7 bases aligning to TRBD1. Germline V gene lookup returns CDR1 GTSNPN and CDR2 SVGIG (reference sequence). With 7 bases clipped from V and 0 bases from J, the junction kept 5 bases outside the gene matches. The CDR3 totals 13 residues. DNA of the CDR3: TGTGCCTCACGGACAGGTGTGAACACTGAAGCTTTCTTT. Encoded protein: CASRTGVNTEAFF.

V is TRBV28 and J is TRBJ2-7; tentative D call: TRBD1 (6 bases). V dropped 4 bases and J dropped 13 bases, with 14 bases sitting between them. Germline CDR1 is MDHEN and CDR2 is SYDVKM. The CDR3 contains 11 residues. The CDR3: CASSSRRDTYF. The CDR3 nucleotides are TGTGCCAGCAGTTCTCGCCGGGACACCTACTTC.

This sequence joins TRBV7-8 and TRBJ2-3; D uncertain. Germline loops: CDR1 SGHVS, CDR2 FQNEAQ. V shed 3 bases and J shed 5 bases, with 3 bases lying between them. The CDR3 spans 11 residues. The CDR3 loop is CASSFVDTQYF. The CDR3 nucleotides read TGTGCCAGCAGCTTTGTAGATACGCAGTATTTT.

This clone has just a few counts. The V gene is TRBV4-2, the J gene TRBJ1-3; D gene unclear. Germline lookup yields CDR1 LGHNA and CDR2 YNFKEQ. V was shortened by 1 base and J by 3 bases, with 4 bases between the two germline ends. CDR3 length: 13 amino acids. The CDR3 loop is CASSQVLGNTIYF. CDR3 nucleotides: TGTGCCAGCAGCCAAGTACTTGGAAACACCATATATTTT.

This clone was recorded a few times. The chain couples TRBV9 to TRBJ2-3; 10 nucleotides match TRBD1. J lost 5 bases, V lost 3 bases, and 6 bases had no gene match. CDR1 is SGDLS, CDR2 YYNGEE, per germline. The CDR3 loop spans 15 amino acids. CDR3 coding DNA: TGTGCCAGCAGCGGACAGGGGGCGCAGAGAGATACGCAGTATTTT. This translates into CASSGQGAQRDTQYF.

This sequence joins TRBV19 and TRBJ2-7; maybe TRBD2 (6 bases). Germline values: CDR1 LNHDA, CDR2 SQIVND (reference sequence). The ends were cut back, 3 bases at V and 0 bases at J, with 9 bases in the middle. This CDR3 comprises 14 residues. The DNA for the CDR3 is TGTGCCAGTAGTATTGCCGGGAGCTCCTACGAGCAGTACTTC. Residues: CASSIAGSSYEQYF.

The chain joins TRBV7-8 to TRBJ1-2, with D perhaps matching TRBD1 (5 bases). The germline gives CDR1 SGHVS, CDR2 FQNEAQ. V lost 5 bases and J 7 bases, leaving 8 bases between the germline ends. There are 11 residues in the CDR3. The CDR3: CASSQGSGYTF. Here the CDR3 DNA reads TGTGCCAGCAGCCAGGGCTCTGGCTACACCTTC.

This rearrangement joins TRBV7-2 to TRBJ2-1; D is uncertain. V lost 1 base, J lost 5 bases, and 6 bases lay in between. The length of the CDR3 is 13 residues. CDR1 and CDR2 (germline): SGHTA, FQGNSA. The CDR3 DNA reads as TGTGCCAGCAGCTTAGTACCTCACAATGAGCAGTTCTTC. Its translation: CASSLVPHNEQFF. The variable domain in full, with the rest retrieved from reference TRBV7-2 and TRBJ2-1, is GAGVSQSPSNKVTEKGKDVELRCDPISGHTALYWYRQSLGQGLEFLIYFQGNSAPDKSGLPSDRFSAERTGGSVSTLTIQRTQQEDSAVYLCASSLVPHNEQFFGPGTRLTVL.

This clone came up a few times. The sample contains more than one DNA sequence encoding this CDR3. The chain carries TRBV7-9 and TRBJ1-5; perhaps TRBD1 as D (5 bases). Trimming cost V 5 bases and J 7 bases, with 9 bases left between them. Germline-derived CDR1 and CDR2 are SEHNR and FQNEAQ (reference sequence). This CDR3 spans 12 amino acids. The chain's CDR3 is CASSPGGQPQHF. In DNA form, the CDR3 reads TGTGCCAGCAGCCCGGGGGGGCAGCCCCAGCATTTT. Based on the CDR3 plus reference TRBV7-9 and TRBJ1-5, the full variable domain is DTGVSQNPRHKITKRGQNVTFRCDPISEHNRLYWYRQTLGQGPEFLTYFQNEAQLEKSRLLSDRFSAERPKGSFSTLEIQRTEQGDSAMYLCASSPGGQPQHFGDGTRLSIL.

This clone occurred a few times. The same CDR3 is also encoded by other DNA sequences in this sample. The V call is TRBV15, the J call TRBJ2-5; D is undetermined. CDR1 is LNHNV, CDR2 YYDKDF, per germline (reference sequence). The CDR3 spans 13 residues. The germline V and J ends were trimmed by 1 base and 2 bases, with 5 bases remaining between them. The CDR3 DNA sequence: TGTGCCACCAGCAGAGGGTTTCAAGAGACCCAGTACTTC. Protein: CATSRGFQETQYF. Filled out from reference TRBV15 and TRBJ2-5, the complete variable domain reads DAMVIQNPRYQVTQFGKPVTLSCSQTLNHNVMYWYQQKSSQAPKLLFHYYDKDFNNEADTPDNFQSRRPNTSFCFLDIRSPGLGDTAMYLCATSRGFQETQYFGPGTRLLVL.

The V call is TRBV30, the J call TRBJ2-7, with D unresolved. Trimming stripped 1 base from V and 0 bases from J, with 10 bases between. Germline loops: CDR1 GTSNPN, CDR2 SVGIG (reference sequence). The CDR3 has 14 residues. CDR3 sequence reads: CAWSDERFSYEQYF. CDR3 nucleotide sequence: TGTGCCTGGAGTGACGAGCGCTTCTCCTACGAGCAGTACTTC. Supplemented by reference TRBV30 and TRBJ2-7, the full variable domain reads SQTIHQWPATLVQPVGSPLSLECTVEGTSNPNLYWYRQAAGRGLQLLFYSVGIGQISSEVPQNLSASRPQDRQFILSSKKLLLSDSGFYLCAWSDERFSYEQYFGPGTRLTVT.

The chain carries TRBV9 and TRBJ2-5, with a weak D call TRBD2 (6 bases). The germline CDR1 and CDR2 sequences are SGDLS and YYNGEE. The CDR3 contains 13 residues. V lost 3 bases, J lost 3 bases, and 9 bases lay in between. The CDR3 spells CASSGLAKETQYF. As DNA, the CDR3 is TGTGCCAGCAGCGGGCTAGCGAAAGAGACCCAGTACTTC.

The chain joins TRBV7-2 to TRBJ2-2, with 9 bases matching TRBD1. V lost 3 bases to trimming and J lost 7 bases; unmatched junction nucleotides: 6. The CDR3 length is 15 residues. Per germline, CDR1 SGHTA and CDR2 FQGNSA. This CDR3 reads CASSFMTGGHGELFF. The CDR3, as DNA: TGTGCCAGCAGCTTTATGACAGGGGGTCACGGGGAGCTGTTTTTT. Full variable domain (outside the CDR3, taken from reference TRBV7-2 and TRBJ2-2): GAGVSQSPSNKVTEKGKDVELRCDPISGHTALYWYRQSLGQGLEFLIYFQGNSAPDKSGLPSDRFSAERTGGSVSTLTIQRTQQEDSAVYLCASSFMTGGHGELFFGEGSRLTVL.

In this sample, this clone turned up once. Within the sample, other DNA sequences also encode this same CDR3. The chain links TRBV25-1 to TRBJ2-6; D gene unclear. The CDR3 consists of 13 residues. V lost 6 bases, J lost 1 base, and 4 bases lay in between. Germline loops: CDR1 MGHDK, CDR2 SYGVNS. CDR3 region: CASRGSGANVLTF. The CDR3 DNA reads TGTGCCAGCAGGGGTTCTGGGGCCAACGTCCTGACTTTC.

This clone was observed a few times. This specimen includes other DNA sequences encoding the same CDR3. The chain couples TRBV29-1 to TRBJ1-1; 7 bases match TRBD1. CDR1 SQVTM and CDR2 ANQGSEA come from the germline V gene. This CDR3 spans 13 amino acids. The V segment lost 3 bases and the J segment 2 bases; nucleotides outside the gene matches: 3. The CDR3 coding sequence is TGCAGCGTTGAGGGACAGACTAACACTGAAGCTTTCTTT. Encoded protein: CSVEGQTNTEAFF.

J is TRBJ2-5 and V is TRBV29-1; 9 bases match TRBD1. V lost 3 bases to trimming and J lost 5 bases; unmatched junction nucleotides: 7. The V gene's germline CDR1 is SQVTM and CDR2 ANQGSEA. CDR3 size: 14 residues. Written as DNA, the CDR3 is TGCAGCGTTGATGACTGGACAGGGGATGAGACCCAGTACTTC. It is translated as CSVDDWTGDETQYF.

A few counts support this clone. The V gene is TRBV30, the J gene TRBJ2-7; no firm D call. This CDR3 comprises 12 residues. Per germline, CDR1 GTSNPN and CDR2 SVGIG (reference sequence). V lost 5 bases and J lost 0, with 8 bases in between. CDR3 region: CAWGGYSYEQYF. In DNA, the CDR3 is TGTGCCTGGGGCGGATACTCCTACGAGCAGTACTTC.

This clone was counted between two and nine times. This sequence joins TRBV4-3 and TRBJ1-2; 7 positions agree with TRBD1. The CDR3 is 14 amino acids. Unmatched junction bases numbered 5, after V lost 0 bases and J lost 7 bases. Germline CDR1 is LGHNA and CDR2 is YSLEER. The CDR3 spells CASSQDRGAGGYTF. CDR3 in DNA: TGCGCCAGCAGCCAAGACAGGGGGGCGGGTGGCTACACCTTC.

This rearrangement joins TRBV30 to TRBJ1-3; D gene unclear. V gave up 5 bases and J gave up 0 bases, with 14 bases separating them. CDR3 size: 15 residues. Germline-derived CDR1 and CDR2 are GTSNPN and SVGIG (reference sequence). CDR3 bases: TGTGCCTGGGCTAGAGTGGGAAACTCTGGAAACACCATATATTTT. It translates to CAWARVGNSGNTIYF.

The CDR3 bases are TGTGCCAGCAGTCTCGACAGGGGGGGCAATCAGCCCCAGCATTTT. This codes for CASSLDRGGNQPQHF. This rearrangement joins TRBV7-2 to TRBJ1-5, with 9 nucleotides matching TRBD1. With V trimmed by 6 bases and J by 2 bases, 5 bases remained unmatched. This CDR3 has 15 amino acids. CDR1 and CDR2 from the germline V gene are SGHTA and FQGNSA.

This clone was picked up a small number of times. The chain joins TRBV7-2 to TRBJ1-5, with a weak D call TRBD1 (5 bases). The CDR3 length is 13 residues. The germline CDR1 and CDR2 sequences are SGHTA and FQGNSA. The germline V and J ends were trimmed by 2 bases and 9 bases, with 11 bases remaining between them. In nucleotides, the CDR3 is TGTGCCAGCAGCTTAAGCCCGCAGGGGCCCCAGCATTTT. Translation gives CASSLSPQGPQHF.

The gene calls are TRBV6-6 and TRBJ2-5; tentatively, D is TRBD1 (5 bases). The CDR3 has 14 residues. Trimming stripped 0 bases from V and 5 bases from J, with 10 bases between. Germline assignment: CDR1 MNHNY and CDR2 SVGAGI (reference sequence). CDR3 in amino acids: CASSYSQGLETQYF. CDR3 bases: TGTGCCAGCAGTTACTCCCAGGGTTTGGAGACCCAGTACTTC.

The chain has TRBV5-4 and TRBJ2-4, with TRBD2 identical over 14 bases. Germline V CDR1 and CDR2: SGHNT, YYREEE (reference sequence). Trimming removed 3 bases from V and 8 bases from J; junction bases left unmatched: 7. This CDR3 has 16 residues. CDR3 sequence reads: CASSSGTSGSRDIQYF. The CDR3 bases are TGTGCCAGCAGCTCCGGGACTAGCGGGAGTAGAGACATTCAGTACTTC.

The chain combines TRBV5-4 with TRBJ2-3; 13 nucleotides align to TRBD2. Looked up from germline, CDR1 is SGHNT and CDR2 is YYREEE (reference sequence). V trimming: 5 bases; J trimming: 0 bases; junction bases outside the gene matches: 9. There are 18 residues in the CDR3. The CDR3 reads CASSFTSGRASSTDTQYF. The CDR3, as DNA: TGTGCCAGCAGTTTTACTAGCGGGAGGGCCTCAAGCACAGATACGCAGTATTTT.